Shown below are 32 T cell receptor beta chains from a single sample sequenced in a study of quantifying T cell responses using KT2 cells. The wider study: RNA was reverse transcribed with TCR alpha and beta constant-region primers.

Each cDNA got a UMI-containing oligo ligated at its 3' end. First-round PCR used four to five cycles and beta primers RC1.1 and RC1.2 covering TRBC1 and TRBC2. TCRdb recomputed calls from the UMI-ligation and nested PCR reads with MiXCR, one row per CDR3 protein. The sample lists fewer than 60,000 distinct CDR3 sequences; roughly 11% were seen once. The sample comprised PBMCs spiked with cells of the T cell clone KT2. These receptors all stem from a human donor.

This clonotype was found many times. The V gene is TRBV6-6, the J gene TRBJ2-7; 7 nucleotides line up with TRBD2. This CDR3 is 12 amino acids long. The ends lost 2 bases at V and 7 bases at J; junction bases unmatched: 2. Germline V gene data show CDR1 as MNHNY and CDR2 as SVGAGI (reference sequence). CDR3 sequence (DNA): TGTGCCAGCAGTTACCGGGGGGAAGAGCAGTACTTC. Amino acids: CASSYRGEEQYF.

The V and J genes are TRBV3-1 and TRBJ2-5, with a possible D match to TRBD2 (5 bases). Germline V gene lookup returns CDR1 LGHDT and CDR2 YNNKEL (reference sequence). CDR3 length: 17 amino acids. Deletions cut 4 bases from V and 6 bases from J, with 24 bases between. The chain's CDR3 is CASSPQRGAESGKTQYF. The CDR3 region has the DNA TGTGCCAGCAGCCCCCAGAGAGGAGCGGAGTCGGGAAAGACCCAGTACTTC.

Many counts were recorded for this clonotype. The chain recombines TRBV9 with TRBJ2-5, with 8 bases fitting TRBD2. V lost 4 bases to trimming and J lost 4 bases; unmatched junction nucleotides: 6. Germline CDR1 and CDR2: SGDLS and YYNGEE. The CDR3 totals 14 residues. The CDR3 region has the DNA TGTGCCAGCAGCCCCAGGACTAGCAGAGAGACCCAGTACTTC. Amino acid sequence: CASSPRTSRETQYF. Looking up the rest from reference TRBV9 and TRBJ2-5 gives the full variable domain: DSGVTQTPKHLITATGQRVTLRCSPRSGDLSVYWYQQSLDQGLQFLIQYYNGEERAKGNILERFSAQQFPDLHSELNLSSLELGDSALYFCASSPRTSRETQYFGPGTRLLVL.

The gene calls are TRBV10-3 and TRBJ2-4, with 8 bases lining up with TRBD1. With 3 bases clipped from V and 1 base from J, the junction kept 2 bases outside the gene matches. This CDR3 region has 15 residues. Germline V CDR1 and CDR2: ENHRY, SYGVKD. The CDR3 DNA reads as TGTGCCATCAGTGAAGCAGGGGGCGCCAAAAACATTCAGTACTTC. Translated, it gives CAISEAGGAKNIQYF.

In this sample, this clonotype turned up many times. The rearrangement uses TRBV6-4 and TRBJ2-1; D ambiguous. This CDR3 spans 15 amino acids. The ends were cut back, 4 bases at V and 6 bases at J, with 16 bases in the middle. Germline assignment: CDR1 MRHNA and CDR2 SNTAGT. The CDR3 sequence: CASSASVRWGNEQFF. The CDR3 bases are TGTGCCAGCAGTGCCTCCGTACGGTGGGGCAATGAGCAGTTCTTC.

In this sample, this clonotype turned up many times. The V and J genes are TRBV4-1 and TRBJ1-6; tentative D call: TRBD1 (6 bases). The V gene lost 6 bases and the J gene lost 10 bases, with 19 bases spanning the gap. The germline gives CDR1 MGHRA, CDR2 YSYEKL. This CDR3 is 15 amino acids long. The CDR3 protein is CASSQRGGAWSPLHF. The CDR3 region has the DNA TGCGCCAGCAGTCAACGCGGGGGGGCTTGGTCACCCCTCCACTTT.

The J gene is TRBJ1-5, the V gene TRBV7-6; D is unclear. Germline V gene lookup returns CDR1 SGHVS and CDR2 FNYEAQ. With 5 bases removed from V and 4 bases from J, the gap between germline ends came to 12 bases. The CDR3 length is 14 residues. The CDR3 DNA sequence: TGTGCCAGCAGCGTCGGAGCCAGGAATCAGCCCCAGCATTTT. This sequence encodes CASSVGARNQPQHF.

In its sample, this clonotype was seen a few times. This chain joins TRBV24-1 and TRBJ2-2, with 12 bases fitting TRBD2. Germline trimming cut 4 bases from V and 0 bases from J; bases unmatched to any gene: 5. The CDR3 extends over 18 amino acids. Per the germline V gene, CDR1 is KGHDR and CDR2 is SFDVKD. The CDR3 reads CATSERTSGDPNTGELFF. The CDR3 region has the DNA TGTGCCACCAGTGAGAGGACTAGCGGGGATCCGAACACCGGGGAGCTGTTTTTT.

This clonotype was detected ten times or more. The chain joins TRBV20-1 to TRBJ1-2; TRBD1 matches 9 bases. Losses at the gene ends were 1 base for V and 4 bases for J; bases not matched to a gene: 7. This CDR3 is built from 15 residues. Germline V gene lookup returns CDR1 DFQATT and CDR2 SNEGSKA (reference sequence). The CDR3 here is CSARAGDRVSYGYTF. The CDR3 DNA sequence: TGCAGTGCTAGAGCTGGGGACAGGGTGTCCTATGGCTACACCTTC.

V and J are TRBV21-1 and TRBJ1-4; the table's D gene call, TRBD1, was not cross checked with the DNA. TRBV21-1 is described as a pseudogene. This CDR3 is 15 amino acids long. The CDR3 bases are TGTGCCAGCAGCTCCCGGGACCCCGAGCGAGAAAAACTGTTTTTT. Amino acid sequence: CASSSRDPEREKLFF.

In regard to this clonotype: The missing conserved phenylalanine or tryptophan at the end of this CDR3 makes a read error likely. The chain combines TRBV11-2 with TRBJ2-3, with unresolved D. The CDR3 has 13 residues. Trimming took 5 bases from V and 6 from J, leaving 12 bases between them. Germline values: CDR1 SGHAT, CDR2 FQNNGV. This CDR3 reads CASSPEAWDTQYL. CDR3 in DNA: TGTGCCAGCAGCCCAGAGGCTTGGGATACGCAGTATCTT.

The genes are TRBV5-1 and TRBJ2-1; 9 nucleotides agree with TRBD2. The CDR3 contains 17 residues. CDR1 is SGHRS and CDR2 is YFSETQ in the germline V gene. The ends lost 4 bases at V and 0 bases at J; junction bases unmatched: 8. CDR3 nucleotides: TGCGCCAGCAGCACAGGGACTAGCAGACGCTCCTACAATGAGCAGTTCTTC. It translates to CASSTGTSRRSYNEQFF.

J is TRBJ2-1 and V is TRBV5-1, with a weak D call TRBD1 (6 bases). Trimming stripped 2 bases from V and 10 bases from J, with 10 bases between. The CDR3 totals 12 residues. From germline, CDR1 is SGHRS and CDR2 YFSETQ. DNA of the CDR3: TGCGCCAGCAGCTTACCAGGGGTGGAGCAGTTCTTC. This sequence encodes CASSLPGVEQFF.

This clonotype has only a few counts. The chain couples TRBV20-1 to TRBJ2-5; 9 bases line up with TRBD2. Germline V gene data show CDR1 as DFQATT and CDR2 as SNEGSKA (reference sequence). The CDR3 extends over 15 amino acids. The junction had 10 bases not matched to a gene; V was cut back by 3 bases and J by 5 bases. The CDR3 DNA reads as TGCAGTGCTAGCCTAGCGGGACCCTACGGGGAGACCCAGTACTTC. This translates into CSASLAGPYGETQYF.

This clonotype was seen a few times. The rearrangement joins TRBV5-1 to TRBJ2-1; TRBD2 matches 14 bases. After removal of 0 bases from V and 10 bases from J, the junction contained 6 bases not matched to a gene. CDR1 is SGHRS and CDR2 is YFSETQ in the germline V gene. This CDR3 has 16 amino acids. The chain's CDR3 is CASSLVPGLAGEEQFF. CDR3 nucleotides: TGCGCCAGCAGCTTGGTTCCGGGACTAGCGGGAGAGGAGCAGTTCTTC. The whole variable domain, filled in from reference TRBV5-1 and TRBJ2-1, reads KAGVTQTPRYLIKTRGQQVTLSCSPISGHRSVSWYQQTPGQGLQFLFEYFSETQRNKGNFPGRFSGRQFSNSRSEMNVSTLELGDSALYLCASSLVPGLAGEEQFFGPGTRLTVL.

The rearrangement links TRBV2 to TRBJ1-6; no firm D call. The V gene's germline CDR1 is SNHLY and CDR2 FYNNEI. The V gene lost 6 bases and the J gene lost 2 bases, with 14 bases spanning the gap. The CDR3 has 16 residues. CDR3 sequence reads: CASRAVANAYNSPLHF. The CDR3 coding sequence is TGTGCCAGCAGGGCCGTTGCGAACGCCTATAATTCACCCCTCCACTTT.

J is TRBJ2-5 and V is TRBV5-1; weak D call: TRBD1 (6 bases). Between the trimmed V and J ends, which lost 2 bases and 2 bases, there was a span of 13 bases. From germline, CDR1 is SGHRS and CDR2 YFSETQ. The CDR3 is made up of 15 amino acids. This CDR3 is CASSLMTGQQETQYF. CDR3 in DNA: TGCGCCAGCAGCTTAATGACAGGACAACAAGAGACCCAGTACTTC.

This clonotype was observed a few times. The CDR3 DNA sequence: TGTGCCTGGAGACAGGGGGGCGATCAGCCCCAGCATTTT. Amino acid sequence: CAWRQGGDQPQHF. The rearrangement links TRBV30 to TRBJ1-5; 8 nucleotides agree with TRBD1. CDR3 length: 13 residues. Germline V gene sequence: CDR1 GTSNPN, CDR2 SVGIG (reference sequence). The junction had 3 bases not matched to a gene; V was cut back by 3 bases and J by 5 bases.

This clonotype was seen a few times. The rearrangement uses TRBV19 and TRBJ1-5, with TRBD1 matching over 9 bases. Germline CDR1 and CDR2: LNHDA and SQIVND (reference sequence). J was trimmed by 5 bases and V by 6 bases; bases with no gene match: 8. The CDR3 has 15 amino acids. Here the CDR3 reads CASRITRTGDQPQHF. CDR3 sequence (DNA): TGTGCCAGTAGAATCACCCGGACAGGGGATCAGCCCCAGCATTTT.

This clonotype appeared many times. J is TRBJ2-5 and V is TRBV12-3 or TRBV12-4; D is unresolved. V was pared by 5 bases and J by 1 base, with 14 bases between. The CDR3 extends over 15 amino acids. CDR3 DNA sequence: TGTGCCAGCAGTGATACTGGTACTACCCAAGAGACCCAGTACTTC. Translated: CASSDTGTTQETQYF.

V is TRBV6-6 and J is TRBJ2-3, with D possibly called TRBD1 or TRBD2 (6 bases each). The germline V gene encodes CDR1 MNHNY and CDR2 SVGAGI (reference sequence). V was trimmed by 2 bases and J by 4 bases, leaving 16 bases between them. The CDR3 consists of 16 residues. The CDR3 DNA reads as TGTGCCAGCAGTTACCCGACGGGGGCGGCTGCAGATACGCAGTATTTT. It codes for CASSYPTGAAADTQYF.

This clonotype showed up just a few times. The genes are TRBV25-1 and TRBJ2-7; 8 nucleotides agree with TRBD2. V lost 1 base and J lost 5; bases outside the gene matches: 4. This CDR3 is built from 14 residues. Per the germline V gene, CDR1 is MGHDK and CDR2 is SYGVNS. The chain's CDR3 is CASSESGGRDEQYF. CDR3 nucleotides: TGTGCCAGCAGTGAATCGGGGGGGAGGGACGAGCAGTACTTC.

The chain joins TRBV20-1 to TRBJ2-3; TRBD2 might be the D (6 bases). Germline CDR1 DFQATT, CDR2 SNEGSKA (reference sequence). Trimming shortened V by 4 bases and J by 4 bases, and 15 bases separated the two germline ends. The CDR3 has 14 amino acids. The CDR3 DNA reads TGCAGTGCTATAAGCGGGCCTAGCGCAGATACGCAGTATTTT. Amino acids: CSAISGPSADTQYF.

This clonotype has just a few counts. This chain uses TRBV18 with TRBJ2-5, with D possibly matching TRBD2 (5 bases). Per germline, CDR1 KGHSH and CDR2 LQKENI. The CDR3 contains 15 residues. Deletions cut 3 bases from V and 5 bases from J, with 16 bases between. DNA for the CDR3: TGTGCCAGCTCACCCAACCTAGCTGGACTTGAGACCCAGTACTTC. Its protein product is CASSPNLAGLETQYF.

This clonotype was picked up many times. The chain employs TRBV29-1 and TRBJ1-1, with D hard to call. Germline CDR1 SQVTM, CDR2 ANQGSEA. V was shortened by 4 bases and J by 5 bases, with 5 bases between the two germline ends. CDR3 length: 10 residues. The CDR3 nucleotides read TGCAGCGTTGTGGGGACTGAAGCTTTCTTT. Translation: CSVVGTEAFF. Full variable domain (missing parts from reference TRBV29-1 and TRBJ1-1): SAVISQKPSRDICQRGTSLTIQCQVDSQVTMMFWYRQQPGQSLTLIATANQGSEATYESGFVIDKFPISRPNLTFSTLTVSNMSPEDSSIYLCSVVGTEAFFGQGTRLTVV.

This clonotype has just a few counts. The CDR3 spells CASSVNTGELFF. The CDR3 DNA sequence: TGTGCCAGCAGTGTTAACACCGGGGAGCTGTTTTTT. This chain uses TRBV2 with TRBJ2-2; D remains unclear. Germline V lookup: CDR1 SNHLY, CDR2 FYNNEI. This CDR3 comprises 12 residues. Trimming removed 4 bases at V and 2 bases at J, with 2 bases between.

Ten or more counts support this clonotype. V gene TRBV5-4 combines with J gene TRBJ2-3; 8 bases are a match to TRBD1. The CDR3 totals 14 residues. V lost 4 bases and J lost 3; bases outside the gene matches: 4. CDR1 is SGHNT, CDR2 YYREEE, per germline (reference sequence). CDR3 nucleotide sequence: TGTGCCAGCAGCAGGGACAGGCCGACAGATACGCAGTATTTT. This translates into CASSRDRPTDTQYF. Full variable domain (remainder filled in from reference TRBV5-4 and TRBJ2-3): ETGVTQSPTHLIKTRGQQVTLRCSSQSGHNTVSWYQQALGQGPQFIFQYYREEENGRGNFPPRFSGLQFPNYSSELNVNALELDDSALYLCASSRDRPTDTQYFGPGTRLTVL.

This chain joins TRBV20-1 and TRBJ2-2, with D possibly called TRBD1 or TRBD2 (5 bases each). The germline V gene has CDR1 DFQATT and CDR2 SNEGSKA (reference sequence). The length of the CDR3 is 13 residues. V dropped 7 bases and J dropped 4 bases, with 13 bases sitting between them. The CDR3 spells CSVQRGVTGELFF. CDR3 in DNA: TGCAGTGTACAGAGAGGGGTCACCGGGGAGCTGTTTTTT.

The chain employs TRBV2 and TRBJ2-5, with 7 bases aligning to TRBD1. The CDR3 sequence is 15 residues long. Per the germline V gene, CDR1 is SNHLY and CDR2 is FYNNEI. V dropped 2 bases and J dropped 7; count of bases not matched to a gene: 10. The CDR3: CASSELGTEGVTQYF. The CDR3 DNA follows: TGTGCCAGCAGTGAACTAGGGACAGAAGGTGTGACCCAGTACTTC.

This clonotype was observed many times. The DNA for the CDR3 is TGTGCCACCAAGAGGGGTCGAGGCACAGATACGCAGTATTTT. Protein: CATKRGRGTDTQYF. The chain carries TRBV27 and TRBJ2-3; either TRBD1 or TRBD2 may fit D (5 bases each). The CDR3 extends over 14 amino acids. Germline CDR1 is MNHEY and CDR2 is SMNVEV (reference sequence). V was pared by 10 bases and J by 1 base, with 15 bases between.

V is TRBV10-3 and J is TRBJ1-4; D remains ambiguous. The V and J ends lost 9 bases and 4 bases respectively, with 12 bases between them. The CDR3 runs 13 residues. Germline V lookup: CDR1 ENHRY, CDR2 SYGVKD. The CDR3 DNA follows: TGTGCCATTCAGGAGGCCCTTAATGAAAAACTGTTTTTT. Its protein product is CAIQEALNEKLFF.

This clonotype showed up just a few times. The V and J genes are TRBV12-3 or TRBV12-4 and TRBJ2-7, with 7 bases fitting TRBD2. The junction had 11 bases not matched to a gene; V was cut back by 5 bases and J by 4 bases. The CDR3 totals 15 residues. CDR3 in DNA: TGTGCCAGCAGTGGAAACGGGGGGAAGAGGTACGAGCAGTACTTC. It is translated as CASSGNGGKRYEQYF.